Following are 27 T cell receptor beta chains from one sample sequenced in a study of OX40 agonist ivuxolimab in advanced cancers. Profiling relied on immunoSEQ multiplex PCR, and the TCRdb table lists in-frame clones only, not all of them. The data show roughly 69,000 clones, roughly 86% seen once. Sequencing was performed on CD4+ or CD8+ T cells sorted from blood, taken in a trial of the OX40 agonist ivuxolimab. The receptors were sampled from an adult with an advanced solid tumor such as melanoma, head and neck, liver or kidney cancer.

The gene calls are TRBV10-3 and TRBJ1-2; the match to TRBD1 covers 10 bases. Germline CDR1 ENHRY, CDR2 SYGVKD. CDR3 length equals 12 residues. After removal of 11 bases from V and 9 bases from J, the junction contained 9 bases not matched to a gene. The CDR3: CAAGTGESRYTF. DNA for the CDR3: TGTGCCGCGGGGACAGGGGAGAGTCGCTACACCTTC.

This CDR3 reads CASSSPGFNNEQFF. The CDR3 region has the DNA TGTGCCAGCAGTTCGCCGGGGTTTAACAATGAGCAGTTCTTC. This chain links TRBV28 with TRBJ2-1, with TRBD2 as a possible D gene (5 bases). The CDR3 spans 14 residues. Trimming pared 4 bases from V and 5 bases from J, leaving 12 bases between. The germline V gene has CDR1 MDHEN and CDR2 SYDVKM.

This rearrangement joins TRBV6-5 to TRBJ1-2; 7 bases match TRBD1. Per germline, CDR1 MNHEY and CDR2 SVGAGI. This CDR3 has 13 amino acids. V gave up 1 base and J gave up 6 bases; unmatched junction bases: 2. The CDR3 DNA is TGTGCCAGCAGTTACTTAACAGGGGATGGCTACACCTTC. Translation: CASSYLTGDGYTF.

The chain has TRBV15 and TRBJ1-3, with D possibly TRBD1 on 6 matching bases. The CDR3 covers 16 residues. The germline V gene encodes CDR1 LNHNV and CDR2 YYDKDF (reference sequence). Trimming removed 0 bases at V and 0 bases at J, with 9 bases between. The CDR3 DNA reads TGTGCCACCAGCAGAGATAGGGGGGCCTCTGGAAACACCATATATTTT. It specifies CATSRDRGASGNTIYF.

V is TRBV6-5 and J is TRBJ2-2; the D gene could be TRBD1 or TRBD2 (5 bases each). Germline values: CDR1 MNHEY, CDR2 SVGAGI. The length of the CDR3 is 16 residues. V lost 0 bases and J lost 4, with 12 bases in between. In nucleotides, the CDR3 is TGTGCCAGCAGTTACTCCGCTACAGGAGGCACCGGGGAGCTGTTTTTT. Amino acids: CASSYSATGGTGELFF.

The rearrangement uses TRBV9 and TRBJ1-2; D is unresolved. Germline values: CDR1 SGDLS, CDR2 YYNGEE. This CDR3 is built from 16 residues. V lost 0 bases and J lost 4, with 16 bases in between. Here the CDR3 reads CASSVEAGGRSYGYTF. CDR3 nucleotide sequence: TGTGCCAGCAGCGTAGAGGCAGGAGGTCGTAGCTATGGCTACACCTTC.

The V and J genes are TRBV27 and TRBJ2-7; perhaps D is TRBD1 or TRBD2 (5 bases each). Germline V gives CDR1 MNHEY, CDR2 SMNVEV (reference sequence). The CDR3 runs to 15 residues. Trimming removed 2 bases from V and 2 bases from J, with 13 bases in between. CDR3 residues: CASSLTSGAPYEQYF. The CDR3 DNA is TGTGCCAGCAGTTTAACTTCCGGGGCCCCCTACGAGCAGTACTTC.

The V gene is TRBV5-6, the J gene TRBJ2-7; the match to TRBD1 covers 8 bases. The germline V gene encodes CDR1 SGHDT and CDR2 YYEEEE. This CDR3 comprises 16 residues. Trimming took 3 bases from V and 4 from J; bases not matched to a gene: 12. CDR3 sequence: CASSWTQGAVRYEQYF. The CDR3 coding sequence is TGTGCCAGCAGCTGGACCCAGGGGGCCGTGAGGTACGAGCAGTACTTC.

This clone has more than one count but fewer than ten. The J gene is TRBJ1-2, the V gene TRBV6-5; perhaps TRBD1 as D (5 bases). Germline V gene sequence: CDR1 MNHEY, CDR2 SVGAGI. Trimming left V 6 bases short and J 8 bases short, with 13 bases between. The CDR3 consists of 12 residues. The CDR3 nucleotides read TGTGCCAGCAGGGGGGATAATGGAGGCTACACCTTC. Translation: CASRGDNGGYTF.

The DNA of the CDR3 is TGTGCCACCAGCAGAGGAGGTGACGGATGGAACACCGGGGAGCTGTTTTTT. It is translated as CATSRGGDGWNTGELFF. V and J are TRBV15 and TRBJ2-2; D is ambiguous. CDR1 and CDR2 from the germline V gene are LNHNV and YYDKDF (reference sequence). The CDR3 spans 17 residues. V lost 1 base to trimming and J lost 1 base, with 13 bases between them.

The chain employs TRBV7-9 and TRBJ2-2; 7 bases map to TRBD2. Germline CDR1 SEHNR, CDR2 FQNEAQ (reference sequence). The V segment lost 5 bases and the J segment 3 bases; nucleotides outside the gene matches: 12. The CDR3 sequence is 17 residues long. CDR3 amino acids: CASSPKGPGGDTGELFF. The CDR3 region has the DNA TGTGCCAGCAGCCCCAAGGGCCCGGGGGGAGACACCGGGGAGCTGTTTTTT.

This rearrangement joins TRBV6-6 to TRBJ2-7; possibly TRBD2 for D (5 bases). This CDR3 contains 13 residues. Trimming stripped 0 bases from V and 4 bases from J, with 7 bases between. Germline CDR1 reads MNHNY; CDR2 reads SVGAGI (reference sequence). In DNA, the CDR3 is TGTGCCAGCAGTTACTCGGGAGATTACGAGCAGTACTTC. Its protein is CASSYSGDYEQYF.

The chain links TRBV6-1 to TRBJ2-7, with TRBD1 identical over 7 bases. V lost 5 bases, J lost 0 bases, and 4 bases stayed unmatched. The length of the CDR3 is 14 residues. Germline lookup yields CDR1 MNHNS and CDR2 SASEGT. This CDR3 is CASSRGHNSYEQYF. The DNA for the CDR3 is TGTGCCAGCAGTAGGGGGCACAACTCCTACGAGCAGTACTTC.

This sequence joins TRBV30 and TRBJ2-2; either TRBD1 or TRBD2 may fit D (5 bases each). Germline assignment: CDR1 GTSNPN and CDR2 SVGIG (reference sequence). Trimming removed 0 bases from V and 0 bases from J, with 8 bases in between. The CDR3 is 15 amino acids. The CDR3 sequence: CAWSVMGANTGELFF. The CDR3 DNA reads TGTGCCTGGAGTGTAATGGGGGCGAACACCGGGGAGCTGTTTTTT.

The rearrangement uses TRBV7-2 and TRBJ1-1; D call uncertain. V lost 5 bases to trimming and J lost 6 bases, with 19 bases between them. CDR3 size: 15 residues. CDR1 and CDR2 from the germline V gene are SGHTA and FQGNSA. The DNA for the CDR3 is TGTGCCAGCAGCCTCCGGGCTCAAGGGCTATCTGAAGCTTTCTTT. Translating gives CASSLRAQGLSEAFF.

The chain recombines TRBV18 with TRBJ2-1, with D tentatively TRBD1 (5 bases). Looked up from germline, CDR1 is KGHSH and CDR2 is LQKENI. The CDR3 is 14 amino acids. The germline V and J ends were trimmed by 6 bases and 7 bases, with 16 bases remaining between them. This CDR3 reads CASSQGSLGNEQFF. CDR3 in DNA: TGTGCCAGCTCCCAGGGCAGCCTTGGGAATGAGCAGTTCTTC.

This clone was observed a few times. The gene calls are TRBV11-2 and TRBJ1-2; unclear D gene. The germline V and J ends were trimmed by 2 bases and 3 bases, with 7 bases remaining between them. The CDR3 is 13 amino acids. The germline gives CDR1 SGHAT, CDR2 FQNNGV. The CDR3 here is CASSLNTHYGYTF. The CDR3 DNA follows: TGTGCCAGCAGCTTAAACACCCACTATGGCTACACCTTC.

The V gene is TRBV4-3, the J gene TRBJ2-7, with 14 positions matching TRBD2. Germline values: CDR1 LGHNA, CDR2 YSLEER. The CDR3 is 17 residues long. The trim removed 0 bases at V and 6 bases at J, leaving 7 bases unmatched. The CDR3 region is CASSQDLPGLAGVEQYF. The CDR3, as DNA: TGCGCCAGCAGCCAAGACTTGCCGGGACTAGCGGGAGTCGAGCAGTACTTC.

The rearrangement joins TRBV4-2 to TRBJ1-2; 7 bases agree with TRBD1. J was trimmed by 5 bases and V by 0 bases; bases with no gene match: 9. The germline V gene has CDR1 LGHNA and CDR2 YNFKEQ. The length of the CDR3 is 16 residues. CDR3 sequence (DNA): TGTGCCAGCAGCCAAGATCCTTCGGGACAGCTGTATGGCTACACCTTC. It yields the protein CASSQDPSGQLYGYTF.

This clone was detected only once. In DNA form, the CDR3 reads TGCGCCAGCAGCTCAGGGGACAGTGGAATCCAAGAGACCCAGTACTTC. Translation: CASSSGDSGIQETQYF. V usage is TRBV5-1 and J usage is TRBJ2-5; 7 nucleotides line up with TRBD1. Looked up from germline, CDR1 is SGHRS and CDR2 is YFSETQ. The V gene end was trimmed by 3 bases and the J gene end by 1 base; junction bases not matched to a gene: 9. This CDR3 is built from 16 residues.

This clone has a handful of counts. This chain links TRBV5-1 with TRBJ1-6, with a possible D match to TRBD1 (6 bases). This CDR3 region has 14 residues. The V end lost 4 bases, the J end lost 8 bases, and 13 bases lay between the germline ends. CDR1 and CDR2 (germline): SGHRS, YFSETQ. Here the CDR3 reads CASSVQGMDSPLHF. The DNA for the CDR3 is TGCGCCAGCAGCGTTCAGGGGATGGATTCACCCCTCCACTTT.

The chain employs TRBV30 and TRBJ1-1, with D maybe TRBD1 (5 bases). This CDR3 has 14 amino acids. Deletions cut 1 base from V and 1 base from J, with 10 bases between. CDR1 and CDR2 (germline): GTSNPN, SVGIG (reference sequence). The CDR3 DNA reads TGTGCCTGGAGTGGGGGGGTTGGGAACACTGAAGCTTTCTTT. Translated: CAWSGGVGNTEAFF. Combining the CDR3 with reference TRBV30 and TRBJ1-1 gives the whole variable domain SQTIHQWPATLVQPVGSPLSLECTVEGTSNPNLYWYRQAAGRGLQLLFYSVGIGQISSEVPQNLSASRPQDRQFILSSKKLLLSDSGFYLCAWSGGVGNTEAFFGQGTRLTVV.

The V gene is TRBV7-2, the J gene TRBJ1-5; D might be TRBD1 (5 bases). With 1 base removed from V and 9 bases from J, the gap between germline ends came to 10 bases. The CDR3 sequence is 13 residues long. Germline V CDR1 and CDR2: SGHTA, FQGNSA. CDR3 region: CASSLGQGAPQHF. CDR3 coding DNA: TGTGCCAGCAGCTTAGGGCAGGGAGCGCCCCAGCATTTT. Complete variable domain (other parts from reference TRBV7-2 and TRBJ1-5): GAGVSQSPSNKVTEKGKDVELRCDPISGHTALYWYRQSLGQGLEFLIYFQGNSAPDKSGLPSDRFSAERTGGSVSTLTIQRTQQEDSAVYLCASSLGQGAPQHFGDGTRLSIL.

The J gene is TRBJ1-3, the V gene TRBV7-2, with D maybe TRBD1 (5 bases). There are 15 residues in the CDR3. The V end lost 5 bases, the J end lost 3 bases, and 14 bases lay between the germline ends. Germline V gene lookup returns CDR1 SGHTA and CDR2 FQGNSA. This CDR3 reads CASSRRVVGGNTIYF. DNA of the CDR3: TGTGCCAGCAGCCGCAGGGTAGTGGGTGGAAACACCATATATTTT.

V and J are TRBV7-2 and TRBJ2-3, with 7 nucleotides matching TRBD1. The trim removed 6 bases at V and 0 bases at J, leaving 6 bases unmatched. The V gene's germline CDR1 is SGHTA and CDR2 FQGNSA. The CDR3 sequence is 15 residues long. The CDR3: CASRAQGRSTDTQYF. The CDR3 DNA reads as TGTGCCAGCAGGGCACAGGGGCGGAGCACAGATACGCAGTATTTT.

V usage is TRBV10-3 and J usage is TRBJ1-5, with no clear D. The CDR3 extends over 15 amino acids. Per the germline V gene, CDR1 is ENHRY and CDR2 is SYGVKD. V was pared by 0 bases and J by 7 bases, with 13 bases between. The CDR3 spells CAISESAQAGQPQHF. For the CDR3, the DNA is TGTGCCATCAGTGAGTCGGCCCAAGCCGGCCAGCCCCAGCATTTT.

The V and J genes are TRBV5-1 and TRBJ1-1; D not resolved. V lost 2 bases, J lost 6 bases, and 11 bases lay in between. Germline V CDR1 and CDR2: SGHRS, YFSETQ. This CDR3 spans 13 amino acids. The DNA of the CDR3 is TGCGCCAGCAGCTTCAATCGGGGTTCTGAAGCTTTCTTT. Its translation is CASSFNRGSEAFF.